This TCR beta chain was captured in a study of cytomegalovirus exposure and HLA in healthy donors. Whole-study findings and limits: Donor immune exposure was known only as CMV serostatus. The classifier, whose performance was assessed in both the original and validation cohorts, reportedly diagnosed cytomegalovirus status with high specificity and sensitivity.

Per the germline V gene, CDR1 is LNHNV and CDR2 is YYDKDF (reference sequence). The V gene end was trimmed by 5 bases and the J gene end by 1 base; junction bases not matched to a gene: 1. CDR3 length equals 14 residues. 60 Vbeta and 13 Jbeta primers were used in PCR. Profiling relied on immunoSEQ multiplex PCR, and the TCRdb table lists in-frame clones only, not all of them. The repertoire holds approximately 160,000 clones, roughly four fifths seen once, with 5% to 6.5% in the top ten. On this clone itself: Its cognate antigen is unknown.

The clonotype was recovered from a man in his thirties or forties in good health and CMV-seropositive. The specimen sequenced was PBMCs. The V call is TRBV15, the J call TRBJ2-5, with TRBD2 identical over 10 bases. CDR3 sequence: CATSASGSQETQYF. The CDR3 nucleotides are TGTGCCACCAGCGCTAGCGGGAGCCAAGAGACCCAGTACTTC.